This T cell receptor (beta chain) was identified during a study of T cells in Graves' hyperthyroidism and ophthalmopathy. Study outcomes and limitations: Among clonotypes expanded in thyroid above 0.001, most were also found in blood.

Germline loops: CDR1 LGHDT, CDR2 YNNKEL (reference sequence). The CDR3 totals 13 residues. V gave up 6 bases and J gave up 6 bases, with 12 bases separating them. TCR beta CDR3 regions were amplified from RNA transcripts. RT-PCR in the first round (using the HTBI primer set) targeted the TCR CDR3. From the multiplex PCR reads, TCRdb called clonotypes with MiXCR, one entry per CDR3 protein. Here the sample spans about 210,000 distinct CDR3 sequences, approximately 17% being singletons. Clinical symptoms, serum thyroxine, TRAb, thyroid ultrasound and orbital computed tomography informed diagnoses. Extraction of PBMCs used about 9.2 ml of fresh peripheral blood. This clonotype was seen repeatedly, ten times or more. Its specificity is unknown.

The specimen sequenced was blood. This clonotype originated in a man aged 50 to 60 with Graves' hyperthyroidism. This chain uses TRBV3-1 with TRBJ2-1; no clear D gene. CDR3 coding DNA: TGTGCCAGCAGGTCTGGTAGGGTCAATGAGCAGTTCTTC. The encoded protein is CASRSGRVNEQFF.